Each of the 10 T cell receptor beta chains below was sequenced from the same sample in a study of CD8 T cells in ankylosing spondylitis. TCRdb reanalysed the 5' RACE reads using MiXCR and keeps one entry per CDR3 protein. The sample includes roughly 180,000 distinct CDR3 sequences, 11% of them seen just once. The sample taken for sequencing was blood, either unsorted or a sorted T cell fraction (not recorded which). The source of these receptors is a male donor with ankylosing spondylitis or in good health (not recorded which).

The chain uses TRBV18 and TRBJ2-1; 11 nucleotides align to TRBD2. The germline V gene encodes CDR1 KGHSH and CDR2 LQKENI. CDR3 length: 16 amino acids. The junction had 6 bases not matched to a gene; V was cut back by 8 bases and J by 0 bases. The CDR3 DNA reads TGTGCCAGCGCACTTAGCGGGAGGGGCTCCTACAATGAGCAGTTCTTC. As protein: CASALSGRGSYNEQFF. The full variable domain, in which reference TRBV18 and TRBJ2-1 provide the parts outside the CDR3, is NAGVMQNPRHLVRRRGQEARLRCSPMKGHSHVYWYRQLPEEGLKFMVYLQKENIIDESGMPKERFSAEFPKEGPSILRIQQVVRGDSAAYFCASALSGRGSYNEQFFGPGTRLTVL.

This clonotype was picked up many times. This chain uses TRBV7-8 with TRBJ2-7; 7 nucleotides agree with TRBD1. Trimming cost V 3 bases and J 3 bases; bases outside gene matches: 8. This CDR3 comprises 15 residues. The germline V gene encodes CDR1 SGHVS and CDR2 FQNEAQ. The CDR3 spells CASSLATGVRYEQYF. CDR3 nucleotides: TGTGCCAGCAGCTTGGCAACAGGGGTACGCTACGAGCAGTACTTC.

The gene calls are TRBV5-1 and TRBJ2-5, with 9 bases fitting TRBD2. The CDR3 sequence is 16 residues long. With V trimmed by 4 bases and J by 4 bases, 11 bases remained unmatched. Germline V CDR1 and CDR2: SGHRS, YFSETQ. This CDR3 reads CASSPGGRGGRETQYF. DNA for the CDR3: TGCGCCAGCAGCCCCGGTGGGCGGGGGGGCCGAGAGACCCAGTACTTC.

This clonotype was detected ten times or more. V and J are TRBV5-1 and TRBJ2-3, with D tentatively TRBD1 (6 bases). V lost 3 bases and J 0 bases, leaving 14 bases between the germline ends. The CDR3 spans 16 residues. Germline CDR1 and CDR2: SGHRS and YFSETQ. CDR3 protein: CASSSVLGASTDTQYF. The CDR3 bases are TGCGCCAGCAGCTCCGTTTTGGGGGCTAGCACAGATACGCAGTATTTT.

This clonotype occurred many times. The chain links TRBV12-3 or TRBV12-4 to TRBJ1-1; 7 bases line up with TRBD1. The CDR3 totals 14 residues. Losses at the gene ends were 6 bases for V and 2 bases for J; bases not matched to a gene: 6. CDR3 in amino acids: CASSSRGSNTEAFF. The CDR3 DNA reads as TGTGCCAGCAGCTCCAGGGGGAGTAACACTGAAGCTTTCTTT.

This clonotype was detected ten times or more. The V and J genes are TRBV29-1 and TRBJ2-7; possible D gene TRBD1, 6 bases. The CDR3 loop spans 14 amino acids. V dropped 0 bases and J dropped 5 bases, with 14 bases sitting between them. Germline loops: CDR1 SQVTM, CDR2 ANQGSEA. CDR3 sequence: CSVEDGRGSDEQYF. CDR3 DNA: TGCAGCGTTGAAGATGGCAGGGGTTCGGACGAGCAGTACTTC.

This clonotype was counted at least ten times. The V and J genes are TRBV11-2 and TRBJ2-3; D possibly uses TRBD1 or TRBD2 (5 bases each). CDR1 and CDR2 (germline): SGHAT, FQNNGV. There are 15 residues in the CDR3. Trimming shortened V by 0 bases and J by 6 bases, and 13 bases separated the two germline ends. The CDR3 nucleotides are TGTGCCAGCAGCTTAGATGGGGCATCGGGGGATACGCAGTATTTT. Translating gives CASSLDGASGDTQYF.

The V call is TRBV11-2, the J call TRBJ2-1, with D unresolved. V lost 4 bases to trimming and J lost 4 bases, with 8 bases between them. Germline CDR1 reads SGHAT; CDR2 reads FQNNGV. The length of the CDR3 is 13 residues. CDR3 DNA: TGTGCCAGCAGCTCCATAAATTACAATGAGCAGTTCTTC. Translating gives CASSSINYNEQFF.

This clonotype was counted at least ten times. This chain joins TRBV27 and TRBJ1-4, with D maybe TRBD1 (6 bases). CDR1 and CDR2 from the germline V gene are MNHEY and SMNVEV (reference sequence). V was shortened by 5 bases and J by 9 bases, with 10 bases between the two germline ends. The CDR3 loop spans 12 amino acids. CDR3 nucleotides: TGTGCCAGCAGTACAGGGTTACAAAAACTGTTTTTT. Translating gives CASSTGLQKLFF.

This clonotype came up many times. The gene calls are TRBV10-3 and TRBJ2-2; no reliable D call. The V gene lost 5 bases and the J gene lost 6 bases, with 10 bases spanning the gap. CDR3 length: 13 residues. CDR1 is ENHRY, CDR2 SYGVKD, per germline. Here the CDR3 reads CAISPARSGELFF. The CDR3 region has the DNA TGTGCCATCAGTCCGGCTAGATCCGGGGAGCTGTTTTTT.